The 24 T cell receptor beta chains given below trace back to one sample, sequenced in a study of OX40 agonist ivuxolimab in advanced cancers. The table came from immunoSEQ multiplex PCR; TCRdb's copy has only in-frame clones and leaves some out. The sample lists almost 20,000 clones; about 83% were seen once. The specimen comprised CD4+ or CD8+ T cells sorted from blood, sampled in a trial of the OX40 agonist ivuxolimab. The receptors here all came from an adult with an advanced solid tumor such as melanoma, head and neck, liver or kidney cancer.

The V and J genes are TRBV25-1 and TRBJ2-5, with 13 bases matching TRBD2. V was clipped by 3 bases and J by 1 base; unmatched bases: 8. The CDR3 is 18 amino acids. The germline V gene encodes CDR1 MGHDK and CDR2 SYGVNS. CDR3 amino acids: CASSDPTSGGAGQETQYF. The CDR3 DNA sequence: TGTGCCAGCAGTGATCCCACTAGCGGGGGGGCGGGCCAAGAGACCCAGTACTTC.

CDR3 in amino acids: CASSSTGLAGGKNTDTQYF. The DNA of the CDR3 is TGTGCCAGCAGCTCAACAGGACTAGCGGGAGGGAAAAACACAGATACGCAGTATTTT. The V call is TRBV7-3, the J call TRBJ2-3; 15 bases agree with TRBD2. Germline V gene lookup returns CDR1 SGHTA and CDR2 FQGTGA. CDR3 size: 19 residues. V lost 4 bases and J lost 2; bases outside the gene matches: 10.

The chain carries TRBV6-5 and TRBJ2-5; D is unresolved. V lost 6 bases and J lost 4, with 15 bases in between. This CDR3 contains 14 residues. CDR1 and CDR2 (germline): MNHEY, SVGAGI. As DNA, the CDR3 is TGTGCCAGCAGCCCCACGGCGGAAGGAGAGACCCAGTACTTC. Translating it yields CASSPTAEGETQYF.

The genes are TRBV5-1 and TRBJ2-3, with D possibly being TRBD2 (7 bases). The CDR3 loop spans 17 amino acids. Trimming cost V 4 bases and J 3 bases, with 21 bases left between them. Germline-derived CDR1 and CDR2 are SGHRS and YFSETQ. CDR3 coding DNA: TGCGCCAGCAGCCCGCAAAGGGGGGGAGGAGGGACAGATACGCAGTATTTT. This translates into CASSPQRGGGGTDTQYF.

The chain joins TRBV2 to TRBJ1-2, with D perhaps TRBD1 (6 bases). With 3 bases removed from V and 5 bases from J, the gap between germline ends came to 19 bases. The CDR3 runs to 16 residues. Germline CDR1 SNHLY, CDR2 FYNNEI. The CDR3 nucleotides are TGTGCCAGCAGTGATTCGGGGGGCATAAAGTCGTATGGCTACACCTTC. Amino acids: CASSDSGGIKSYGYTF.

This chain joins TRBV5-1 and TRBJ2-1; D is uncertain. The CDR3 length is 15 residues. The V and J ends lost 0 bases and 6 bases respectively, with 13 bases between them. The germline V gene has CDR1 SGHRS and CDR2 YFSETQ. CDR3 residues: CASSLVTSKTNEQFF. The CDR3, as DNA: TGCGCCAGCAGCTTGGTCACCTCGAAGACCAATGAGCAGTTCTTC. The full variable domain, rest sourced from reference TRBV5-1 and TRBJ2-1, is KAGVTQTPRYLIKTRGQQVTLSCSPISGHRSVSWYQQTPGQGLQFLFEYFSETQRNKGNFPGRFSGRQFSNSRSEMNVSTLELGDSALYLCASSLVTSKTNEQFFGPGTRLTVL.

The rearrangement uses TRBV29-1 and TRBJ1-3, with TRBD1 identical over 7 bases. J was trimmed by 0 bases and V by 6 bases; bases with no gene match: 2. Germline assignment: CDR1 SQVTM and CDR2 ANQGSEA. The CDR3 totals 13 residues. The CDR3 loop is CSVAGGSGNTIYF. The CDR3 DNA reads TGCAGCGTCGCAGGGGGCTCTGGAAACACCATATATTTT.

The chain uses TRBV7-2 and TRBJ2-7; perhaps TRBD2 as D (6 bases). CDR3 length equals 16 residues. Germline CDR1 reads SGHTA; CDR2 reads FQGNSA. V lost 4 bases and J lost 3, with 19 bases in between. This CDR3 is CASSSPNGSERYEQYF. The DNA for the CDR3 is TGTGCCAGCAGCTCACCGAACGGGAGTGAGCGCTACGAGCAGTACTTC.

The chain links TRBV5-5 to TRBJ2-7; 8 bases match TRBD1. With 1 base clipped from V and 0 bases from J, the junction kept 3 bases outside the gene matches. Germline V lookup: CDR1 SGHKS, CDR2 YYEKEE (reference sequence). This CDR3 is 15 amino acids long. Here the CDR3 reads CASSLRQGTSYEQYF. The CDR3 DNA reads TGTGCCAGCAGCTTGCGACAGGGGACCTCCTACGAGCAGTACTTC.

The chain employs TRBV29-1 and TRBJ1-1; perhaps TRBD1 as D (5 bases). The germline CDR1 and CDR2 sequences are SQVTM and ANQGSEA. CDR3 length: 11 amino acids. The V and J ends lost 7 bases and 4 bases respectively, with 10 bases between them. The CDR3 DNA reads as TGCAGCGGGGACGTGTCCACTGAAGCTTTCTTT. It translates to CSGDVSTEAFF. The whole variable domain, remainder taken from reference TRBV29-1 and TRBJ1-1, is SAVISQKPSRDICQRGTSLTIQCQVDSQVTMMFWYRQQPGQSLTLIATANQGSEATYESGFVIDKFPISRPNLTFSTLTVSNMSPEDSSIYLCSGDVSTEAFFGQGTRLTVV.

V usage is TRBV6-5 and J usage is TRBJ2-2; D ambiguous. V lost 2 bases to trimming and J lost 2 bases, with 12 bases between them. The CDR3 consists of 16 residues. Germline-derived CDR1 and CDR2 are MNHEY and SVGAGI. The CDR3 spells CASSYRPPTNTGELFF. DNA for the CDR3: TGTGCCAGCAGTTACAGGCCTCCCACAAACACCGGGGAGCTGTTTTTT.

The CDR3 spells CASSPGTGGAGTEAFF. CDR3 in DNA: TGTGCCAGCAGCCCCGGGACAGGGGGCGCCGGCACTGAAGCTTTCTTT. The gene calls are TRBV14 and TRBJ1-1; 12 bases agree with TRBD1. The ends lost 4 bases at V and 4 bases at J; junction bases unmatched: 7. The germline CDR1 and CDR2 sequences are SGHDN and FVKESK. The CDR3 runs to 16 residues.

The chain has TRBV7-6 and TRBJ2-5; D possibly corresponds to TRBD1 (6 bases). Trimming took off 8 bases at V and 5 bases at J, with 15 bases between the two ends. The CDR3 spans 13 residues. Per the germline V gene, CDR1 is SGHVS and CDR2 is FNYEAQ. The CDR3 DNA sequence: TGTGCCAGCTCGCGAGGGGGACCGGAGACCCAGTACTTC. It codes for CASSRGGPETQYF.

The V and J genes are TRBV11-2 and TRBJ2-4; TRBD2 is a possible D gene (5 bases). Germline V gene sequence: CDR1 SGHAT, CDR2 FQNNGV. The CDR3 length is 15 residues. Trimming cost V 4 bases and J 8 bases, with 18 bases left between them. The CDR3 loop reads CASSSYREPGDIQYF. The CDR3 DNA reads as TGTGCCAGCAGCTCTTACCGGGAACCTGGGGACATTCAGTACTTC.

The V call is TRBV7-2, the J call TRBJ2-3; TRBD2 matches 7 bases. Losses at the gene ends were 1 base for V and 2 bases for J; bases not matched to a gene: 9. The CDR3 is 17 residues long. Germline lookup yields CDR1 SGHTA and CDR2 FQGNSA. The CDR3 bases are TGTGCCAGCAGCTTAGTGGCGGGAGTGAGTTTCACAGATACGCAGTATTTT. It translates to CASSLVAGVSFTDTQYF.

The rearrangement joins TRBV9 to TRBJ2-7; 11 bases line up with TRBD1. V was clipped by 4 bases and J by 5 bases; unmatched bases: 11. Germline values: CDR1 SGDLS, CDR2 YYNGEE. CDR3 size: 16 residues. CDR3 region: CASSPRDRGTLHEQYF. As DNA, the CDR3 is TGTGCCAGCAGCCCCCGGGACAGGGGGACCCTCCACGAGCAGTACTTC.

The chain joins TRBV11-2 to TRBJ2-3, with D uncertain. Germline V gene lookup returns CDR1 SGHAT and CDR2 FQNNGV. Trimming pared 2 bases from V and 2 bases from J, leaving 2 bases between. The length of the CDR3 is 12 residues. The CDR3 bases are TGTGCCAGCAGCTTATTCACAGATACGCAGTATTTT. Its protein product is CASSLFTDTQYF.

This chain uses TRBV9 with TRBJ2-7; 11 bases agree with TRBD2. The length of the CDR3 is 15 residues. J lost 5 bases, V lost 4 bases, and 8 bases had no gene match. The V gene's germline CDR1 is SGDLS and CDR2 YYNGEE. The DNA of the CDR3 is TGTGCCAGCAGCCCCGTAGCGGGAGGGCCCCACGAGCAGTACTTC. Its translation: CASSPVAGGPHEQYF.

The chain joins TRBV28 to TRBJ2-7; 9 bases match TRBD1. There are 14 residues in the CDR3. The germline gives CDR1 MDHEN, CDR2 SYDVKM. The V gene end was trimmed by 5 bases and the J gene end by 3 bases; junction bases not matched to a gene: 5. This chain's CDR3 is CASSRTGVLYEQYF. The CDR3 coding sequence is TGTGCCAGCAGTCGGACAGGGGTCCTCTACGAGCAGTACTTC.

V gene TRBV4-3 combines with J gene TRBJ2-2; 11 bases map to TRBD1. The CDR3 has 17 amino acids. Trimming took 0 bases from V and 5 from J; bases not matched to a gene: 5. Germline CDR1 LGHNA, CDR2 YSLEER. This CDR3 reads CASSQDRTGGRTGELFF. The CDR3 nucleotides read TGCGCCAGCAGCCAAGATCGGACAGGGGGCAGGACCGGGGAGCTGTTTTTT.

The V gene is TRBV6-6, the J gene TRBJ2-7; the D is unclear. There are 13 residues in the CDR3. CDR1 and CDR2 (germline): MNHNY, SVGAGI (reference sequence). V dropped 0 bases and J dropped 3 bases, with 6 bases sitting between them. The CDR3, as DNA: TGTGCCAGCAGTTACTCGATCAGCTACGAGCAGTACTTC. This translates into CASSYSISYEQYF.

The CDR3 here is CASTEEGGADNEQFF. DNA of the CDR3: TGTGCCAGCACCGAAGAGGGGGGGGCTGACAATGAGCAGTTCTTC. The chain couples TRBV28 to TRBJ2-1; maybe TRBD2 (7 bases). The CDR3 length is 15 residues. Germline V gene data show CDR1 as MDHEN and CDR2 as SYDVKM. V lost 7 bases and J lost 5, with 18 bases in between. The full variable domain, rest sourced from reference TRBV28 and TRBJ2-1, is DVKVTQSSRYLVKRTGEKVFLECVQDMDHENMFWYRQDPGLGLRLIYFSYDVKMKEKGDIPEGYSVSREKKERFSLILESASTNQTSMYLCASTEEGGADNEQFFGPGTRLTVL.

This chain uses TRBV28 with TRBJ2-6; D is undetermined. CDR1 and CDR2 from the germline V gene are MDHEN and SYDVKM. The CDR3 loop spans 14 amino acids. Deletions cut 7 bases from V and 1 base from J, with 8 bases between. Written as DNA, the CDR3 is TGTGCCAGCAACCCCGGGTCTGGGGCCAACGTCCTGACTTTC. It specifies CASNPGSGANVLTF.

The J gene is TRBJ2-5, the V gene TRBV19; D is possibly TRBD2 (6 bases). CDR1 and CDR2 from the germline V gene are LNHDA and SQIVND (reference sequence). The CDR3 runs to 14 residues. Trimming removed 3 bases at V and 5 bases at J, with 13 bases between. For the CDR3, the DNA is TGTGCCAGTAGTATCGGGTGGGCGGGGGAGACCCAGTACTTC. Protein product: CASSIGWAGETQYF.